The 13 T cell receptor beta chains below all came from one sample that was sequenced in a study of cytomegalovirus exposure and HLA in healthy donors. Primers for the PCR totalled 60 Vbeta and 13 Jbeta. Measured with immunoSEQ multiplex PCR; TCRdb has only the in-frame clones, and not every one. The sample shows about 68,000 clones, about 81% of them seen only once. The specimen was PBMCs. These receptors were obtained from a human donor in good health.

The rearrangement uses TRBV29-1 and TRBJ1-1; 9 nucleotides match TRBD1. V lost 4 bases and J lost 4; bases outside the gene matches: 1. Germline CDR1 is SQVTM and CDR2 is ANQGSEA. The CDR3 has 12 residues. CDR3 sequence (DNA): TGCAGCGTTGTGACAGGGGGCACTGAAGCTTTCTTT. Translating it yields CSVVTGGTEAFF.

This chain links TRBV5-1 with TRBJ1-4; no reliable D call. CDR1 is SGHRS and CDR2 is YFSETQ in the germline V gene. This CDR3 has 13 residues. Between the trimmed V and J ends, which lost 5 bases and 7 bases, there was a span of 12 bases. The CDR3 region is CASSPQEGEKLFF. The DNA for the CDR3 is TGCGCCAGCAGTCCTCAGGAGGGTGAAAAACTGTTTTTT.

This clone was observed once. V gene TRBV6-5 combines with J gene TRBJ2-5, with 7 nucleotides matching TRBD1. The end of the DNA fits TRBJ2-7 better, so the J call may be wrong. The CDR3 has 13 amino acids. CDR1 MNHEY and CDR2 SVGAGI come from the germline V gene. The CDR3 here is CASTRTGVDEQYF. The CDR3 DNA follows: TGTGCCAGCACGCGCACAGGGGTTGACGAGCAGTACTTC.

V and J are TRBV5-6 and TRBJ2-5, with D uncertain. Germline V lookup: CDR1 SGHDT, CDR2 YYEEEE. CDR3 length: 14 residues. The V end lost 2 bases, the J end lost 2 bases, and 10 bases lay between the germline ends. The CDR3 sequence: CASSFLTGQETQYF. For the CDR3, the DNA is TGTGCCAGCAGCTTTTTGACTGGGCAAGAGACCCAGTACTTC.

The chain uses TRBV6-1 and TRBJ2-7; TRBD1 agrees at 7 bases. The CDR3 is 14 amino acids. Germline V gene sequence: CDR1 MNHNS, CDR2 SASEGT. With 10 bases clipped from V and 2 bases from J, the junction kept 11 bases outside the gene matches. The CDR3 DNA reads TGTGCCACCATTCCCCGGGACAGTGCCTACGAGCAGTACTTC. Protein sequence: CATIPRDSAYEQYF.

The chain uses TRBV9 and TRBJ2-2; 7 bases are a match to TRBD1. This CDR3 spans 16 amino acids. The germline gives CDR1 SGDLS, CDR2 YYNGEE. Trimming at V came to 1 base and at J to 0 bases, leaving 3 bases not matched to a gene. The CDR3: CASSVRQGANTGELFF. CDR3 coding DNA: TGTGCCAGCAGCGTAAGACAGGGTGCGAACACCGGGGAGCTGTTTTTT.

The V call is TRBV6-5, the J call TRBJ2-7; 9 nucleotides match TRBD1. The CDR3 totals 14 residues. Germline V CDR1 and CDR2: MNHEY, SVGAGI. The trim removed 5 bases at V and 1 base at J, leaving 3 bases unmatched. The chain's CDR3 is CASSQTGGSYEQYF. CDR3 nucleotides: TGTGCCAGCAGTCAGACAGGGGGTTCCTACGAGCAGTACTTC.

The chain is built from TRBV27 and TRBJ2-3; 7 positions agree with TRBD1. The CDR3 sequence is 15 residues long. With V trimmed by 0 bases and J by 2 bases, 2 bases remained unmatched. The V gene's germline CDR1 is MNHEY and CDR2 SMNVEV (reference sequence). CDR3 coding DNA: TGTGCCAGCAGTTTATCACAGGGGTTCACAGATACGCAGTATTTT. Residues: CASSLSQGFTDTQYF.

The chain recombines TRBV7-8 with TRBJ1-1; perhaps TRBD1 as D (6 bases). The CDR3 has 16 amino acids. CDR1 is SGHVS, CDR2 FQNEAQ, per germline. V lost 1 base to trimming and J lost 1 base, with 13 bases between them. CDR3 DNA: TGTGCCAGCAGCTTAGGCCAGGGGCCAGAGAACACTGAAGCTTTCTTT. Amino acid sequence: CASSLGQGPENTEAFF. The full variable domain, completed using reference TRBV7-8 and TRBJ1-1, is GAGVSQSPRYKVAKRGQDVALRCDPISGHVSLFWYQQALGQGPEFLTYFQNEAQLDKSGLPSDRFFAERPEGSVSTLKIQRTQQEDSAVYLCASSLGQGPENTEAFFGQGTRLTVV.

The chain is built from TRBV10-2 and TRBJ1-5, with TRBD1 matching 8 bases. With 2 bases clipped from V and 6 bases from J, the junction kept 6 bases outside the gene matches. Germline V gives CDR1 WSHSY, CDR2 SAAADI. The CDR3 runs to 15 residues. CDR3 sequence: CASSEASGGSQPQHF. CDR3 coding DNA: TGCGCCAGCAGTGAGGCCTCAGGGGGCTCTCAGCCCCAGCATTTT.

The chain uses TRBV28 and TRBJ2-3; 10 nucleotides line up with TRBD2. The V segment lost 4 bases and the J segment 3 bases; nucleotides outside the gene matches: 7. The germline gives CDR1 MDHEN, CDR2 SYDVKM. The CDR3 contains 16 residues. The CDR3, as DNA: TGTGCCAGCAGTTCCTTAGCGGGGGGTGGAACAGATACGCAGTATTTT. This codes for CASSSLAGGGTDTQYF.

CDR3 residues: CASSLGQGTTYEQYF. In nucleotides, the CDR3 is TGTGCCAGTAGCCTTGGACAGGGCACTACCTACGAGCAGTACTTC. The V and J genes are TRBV19 and TRBJ2-7, with 8 bases matching TRBD1. The CDR3 sequence is 15 residues long. The junction had 9 bases not matched to a gene; V was cut back by 6 bases and J by 2 bases. Germline CDR1 LNHDA, CDR2 SQIVND (reference sequence).

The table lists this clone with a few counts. CDR3 DNA: TGTGCCAGCAGATATAGCGGGGGGAGCTCCTACGAGCAGTACTTC. Protein product: CASRYSGGSSYEQYF. V is TRBV27 and J is TRBJ2-7, with 10 bases lining up with TRBD2. Germline V gene lookup returns CDR1 MNHEY and CDR2 SMNVEV (reference sequence). V lost 6 bases to trimming and J lost 0 bases; unmatched junction nucleotides: 5. CDR3 size: 15 residues.